This T cell receptor (beta chain) emerged from a study of T cell repertoires in cytomegalovirus infection. TCRdb ran MiXCR on the reads and lists one entry per CDR3 protein. Here the sample spans 70,000 to 85,000 distinct CDR3 sequences, roughly 40% being singletons. With regard to this clonotype: Its specificity is unknown.

Study-level findings and limits: Summed public TCR beta family frequency identified CMV carriers bearing the relevant HLA.

This CDR3 has 15 amino acids. Trimming left V 0 bases short and J 5 bases short, with 13 bases between. Germline CDR1 is DFQATT and CDR2 is SNEGSKA (reference sequence). The chain couples TRBV20-1 to TRBJ2-2, with a tentative D call TRBD2 (7 bases). Sequenced here: CD8+ T cells from cultured PBMCs, sampled from culture after CMV antigen stimulation. The receptor's source is a human donor in good health (CMV status not recorded). Some clones in this sample may be carry-over from other donors' samples. DNA for the CDR3: TGCAGTGCTAGAGATTTGCGGGGGCCGACCGGGGAGCTGTTTTTT. Its translation: CSARDLRGPTGELFF.